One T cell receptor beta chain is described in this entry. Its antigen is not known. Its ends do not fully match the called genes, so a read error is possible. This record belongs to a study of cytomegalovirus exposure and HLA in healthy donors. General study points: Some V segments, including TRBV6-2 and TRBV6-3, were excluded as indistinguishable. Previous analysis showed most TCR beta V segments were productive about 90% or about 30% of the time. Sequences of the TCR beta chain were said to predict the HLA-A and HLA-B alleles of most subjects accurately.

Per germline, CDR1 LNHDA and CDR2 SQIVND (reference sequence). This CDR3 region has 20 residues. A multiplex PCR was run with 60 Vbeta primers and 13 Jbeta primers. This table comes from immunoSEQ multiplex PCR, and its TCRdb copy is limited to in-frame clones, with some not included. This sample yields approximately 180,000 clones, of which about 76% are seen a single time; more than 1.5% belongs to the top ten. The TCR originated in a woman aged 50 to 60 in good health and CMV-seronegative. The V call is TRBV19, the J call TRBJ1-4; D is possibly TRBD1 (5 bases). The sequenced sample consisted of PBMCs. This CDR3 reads CASSKGLDKGLEATNEKLFF. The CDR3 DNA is TGTGCCAGCAGTAAGGGTCTGGACAAAGGGTTAGAGGCAACTAATGAAAAACTGTTTTTT.